What follows are 14 T cell receptor beta chains derived from one specimen sequenced in a study of blood T cell repertoires in COVID-19. Libraries were prepared by immunoSEQ multiplex PCR; TCRdb keeps only in-frame clonotypes and omits some of them. The sample has about 220,000 clones; 70% to 85% are singletons. Sequenced sample: PBMCs or T cells enriched from blood (not recorded which). The receptors originated from a woman aged 60-70 years who had recovered from COVID-19.

The chain has TRBV29-1 and TRBJ2-3, with 13 bases aligning to TRBD2. The germline gives CDR1 SQVTM, CDR2 ANQGSEA. The junction had 10 bases not matched to a gene; V was cut back by 6 bases and J by 1 base. This CDR3 is 17 amino acids long. The CDR3 loop is CSVPRTSGSRGTDTQYF. CDR3 DNA: TGCAGCGTCCCGCGGACTAGCGGGAGTCGGGGCACAGATACGCAGTATTTT.

The rearrangement joins TRBV5-1 to TRBJ1-2, with D hard to call. Germline V gene lookup returns CDR1 SGHRS and CDR2 YFSETQ. V dropped 4 bases and J dropped 2 bases, with 15 bases sitting between them. This CDR3 spans 15 amino acids. The CDR3 loop reads CASSPSRGTNYGYTF. The CDR3, as DNA: TGCGCCAGCAGCCCCTCCCGGGGTACGAACTATGGCTACACCTTC.

Here the CDR3 reads CASSSQGATPYEQYF. The CDR3 nucleotides read TGCGCCAGCAGCTCTCAGGGGGCTACCCCCTACGAGCAGTACTTC. V usage is TRBV5-1 and J usage is TRBJ2-7; 8 positions agree with TRBD1. Trimming took 3 bases from V and 2 from J; bases not matched to a gene: 7. The CDR3 contains 15 residues. Germline V CDR1 and CDR2: SGHRS, YFSETQ.

This clone was recorded a few times. This chain links TRBV7-9 with TRBJ1-5; no reliable D call. This CDR3 region has 13 residues. From germline, CDR1 is SEHNR and CDR2 FQNEAQ (reference sequence). Trimming took off 6 bases at V and 0 bases at J, with 6 bases between the two ends. This CDR3 is CASRQSSNQPQHF. CDR3 bases: TGTGCCAGCAGACAGTCTAGCAATCAGCCCCAGCATTTT.

The chain has TRBV7-2 and TRBJ2-7; the D gene is possibly TRBD2 (6 bases). Germline CDR1 and CDR2: SGHTA and FQGNSA. The CDR3 length is 16 residues. Trimming removed 0 bases from V and 4 bases from J, with 16 bases in between. This CDR3 is CASSLASGGRNYEQYF. The CDR3 DNA is TGTGCCAGCAGCTTAGCATCTGGGGGGAGGAATTACGAGCAGTACTTC. Using reference TRBV7-2 and TRBJ2-7 for the parts outside the CDR3, the full variable domain is GAGVSQSPSNKVTEKGKDVELRCDPISGHTALYWYRQSLGQGLEFLIYFQGNSAPDKSGLPSDRFSAERTGGSVSTLTIQRTQQEDSAVYLCASSLASGGRNYEQYFGPGTRLTVT.

The chain recombines TRBV4-1 with TRBJ2-7; perhaps TRBD1 as D (7 bases). The CDR3 length is 14 residues. Per the germline V gene, CDR1 is MGHRA and CDR2 is YSYEKL. The V gene lost 2 bases and the J gene lost 4 bases, with 12 bases spanning the gap. The CDR3 coding sequence is TGCGCCAGCAGCCAATCGACAGGGAGGTACGAGCAGTACTTC. Translating gives CASSQSTGRYEQYF.

This clone was seen only a few times. The gene calls are TRBV28 and TRBJ1-5; the D is unclear. V lost 6 bases and J lost 6, with 15 bases in between. The CDR3 runs to 14 residues. Germline V gives CDR1 MDHEN, CDR2 SYDVKM. Here the CDR3 DNA reads TGTGCCAGCAGAAGAGGAATTACGGGTCAGCCCCAGCATTTT. It codes for CASRRGITGQPQHF.

This clone was seen only once. V and J are TRBV7-9 and TRBJ1-4; 8 bases are a match to TRBD1. There are 14 residues in the CDR3. Trimming at V came to 5 bases and at J to 3 bases, leaving 2 bases not matched to a gene. Germline CDR1 is SEHNR and CDR2 is FQNEAQ (reference sequence). The CDR3 sequence is CASSQGASNEKLFF. CDR3 in DNA: TGTGCCAGCAGCCAGGGGGCCTCTAATGAAAAACTGTTTTTT.

The chain uses TRBV19 and TRBJ1-4, with a possible D match to TRBD1 (5 bases). Trimming pared 5 bases from V and 6 bases from J, leaving 19 bases between. The CDR3 totals 16 residues. Germline V gene lookup returns CDR1 LNHDA and CDR2 SQIVND (reference sequence). CDR3 amino acids: CASSSWRGSEYEKLFF. CDR3 coding DNA: TGTGCCAGTAGTTCCTGGCGGGGCTCTGAGTATGAAAAACTGTTTTTT.

The chain combines TRBV11-2 with TRBJ1-6; TRBD1 agrees at 9 bases. Germline trimming cut 5 bases from V and 8 bases from J; bases unmatched to any gene: 4. The CDR3 is made up of 14 amino acids. Germline V gives CDR1 SGHAT, CDR2 FQNNGV. Here the CDR3 reads CASSPWTGDSPLHF. The CDR3 DNA reads TGTGCCAGCAGCCCTTGGACAGGGGATTCACCCCTCCACTTT.

V usage is TRBV15 and J usage is TRBJ1-2, with 8 positions matching TRBD1. The J segment lost 4 bases and the V segment lost 3 bases, leaving 4 bases of the junction unmatched. Germline CDR1 reads LNHNV; CDR2 reads YYDKDF (reference sequence). The CDR3 consists of 14 residues. This chain's CDR3 is CATSRDRAGYGYTF. CDR3 nucleotides: TGTGCCACCAGCAGGGACAGGGCCGGCTATGGCTACACCTTC.

This chain connects TRBV18 to TRBJ2-5; no clear D gene. The CDR3 has 14 residues. Germline V gene lookup returns CDR1 KGHSH and CDR2 LQKENI. V dropped 3 bases and J dropped 2 bases, with 10 bases sitting between them. CDR3 region: CASSPSATQETQYF. In nucleotides, the CDR3 is TGTGCCAGCTCACCTTCAGCGACTCAAGAGACCCAGTACTTC. Drawing the rest from reference TRBV18 and TRBJ2-5, the complete variable domain is NAGVMQNPRHLVRRRGQEARLRCSPMKGHSHVYWYRQLPEEGLKFMVYLQKENIIDESGMPKERFSAEFPKEGPSILRIQQVVRGDSAAYFCASSPSATQETQYFGPGTRLLVL.

This clone was counted only a few times. The V gene is TRBV7-7, the J gene TRBJ2-3; D might be TRBD2 (6 bases). Trimming left V 4 bases short and J 2 bases short, with 10 bases between. In germline, CDR1 is SSHAT, CDR2 FNYEAQ (reference sequence). This CDR3 comprises 14 residues. In DNA form, the CDR3 reads TGTGCCAGCAGCTCTAGCGATTCCACAGATACGCAGTATTTT. Translating gives CASSSSDSTDTQYF. The variable domain in full, with the rest retrieved from reference TRBV7-7 and TRBJ2-3, is GAGVSQSPRYKVTKRGQDVTLRCDPISSHATLYWYQQALGQGPEFLTYFNYEAQPDKSGLPSDRFSAERPEGSISTLTIQRTEQRDSAMYRCASSSSDSTDTQYFGPGTRLTVL.

V is TRBV7-2 and J is TRBJ2-7; TRBD2 agrees at 8 bases. Germline-derived CDR1 and CDR2 are SGHTA and FQGNSA. This CDR3 comprises 15 residues. With 5 bases clipped from V and 2 bases from J, the junction kept 8 bases outside the gene matches. The CDR3 region is CASSKPTSVPYEQYF. The CDR3 region has the DNA TGTGCCAGCAGCAAGCCGACTAGCGTCCCCTACGAGCAGTACTTC.